This entry lists 17 T cell receptor beta chains sequenced from one sample in a study of CD8 T cells in Susac syndrome. Reverse transcription of 0.5 to 1 ug RNA was performed with random hexamers. TCRdb reprocessed the immunoSEQ multiplex PCR reads via MiXCR and lists one record per CDR3 protein. This sample yields about 200,000 distinct CDR3 sequences, of which around 95% are seen a single time; approximately 0.082% belongs to the top ten. The sequenced sample consisted of CD4+ T cells from PBMCs. These receptors were taken from a human donor with multiple sclerosis.

This chain links TRBV7-8 with TRBJ1-2, with D unclear. The CDR3 covers 16 residues. Trimming pared 1 base from V and 3 bases from J, leaving 15 bases between. Germline V CDR1 and CDR2: SGHVS, FQNEAQ. CDR3 protein: CASSLVDGGQYYGYTF. CDR3 bases: TGTGCCAGCAGCTTAGTTGATGGCGGGCAATACTATGGCTACACCTTC.

The chain uses TRBV20-1 and TRBJ2-1; D not certain. Per germline, CDR1 DFQATT and CDR2 SNEGSKA (reference sequence). Trimming left V 4 bases short and J 8 bases short, with 12 bases between. The CDR3 length is 12 residues. This CDR3 is CSAIHSGDEQFF. The DNA for the CDR3 is TGCAGTGCTATCCACAGTGGGGATGAGCAGTTCTTC.

The rearrangement uses TRBV30 and TRBJ2-1, with a weak D call TRBD1 (6 bases). The germline gives CDR1 GTSNPN, CDR2 SVGIG (reference sequence). The CDR3 sequence is 13 residues long. V lost 2 bases and J 8 bases, leaving 13 bases between the germline ends. The CDR3 spells CAWSPGDPDEQFF. The CDR3 nucleotides are TGTGCCTGGAGTCCAGGGGACCCCGATGAGCAGTTCTTC.

The chain is built from TRBV20-1 and TRBJ1-1, with D uncertain. The CDR3 has 14 amino acids. V was cut by 6 bases and J by 0 bases, with 14 bases left in between. Germline CDR1 and CDR2: DFQATT and SNEGSKA (reference sequence). The chain's CDR3 is CSANPGGVNTEAFF. For the CDR3, the DNA is TGCAGTGCCAACCCCGGTGGTGTGAACACTGAAGCTTTCTTT.

The chain carries TRBV2 and TRBJ2-7; D gene ambiguous. The CDR3 sequence is 15 residues long. Germline CDR1 and CDR2: SNHLY and FYNNEI. V shed 4 bases and J shed 5 bases, with 18 bases lying between them. The CDR3 DNA sequence: TGTGCCAGCAGTGCACTCGCCGATTCAGTGGACGAGCAGTACTTC. Residues: CASSALADSVDEQYF.

This chain connects TRBV20-1 to TRBJ1-5, with D unclear. The V and J ends lost 2 bases and 0 bases respectively, with 8 bases between them. The CDR3 sequence is 14 residues long. In germline, CDR1 is DFQATT, CDR2 SNEGSKA (reference sequence). CDR3 protein: CSARQPYSNQPQHF. DNA for the CDR3: TGCAGTGCTAGACAGCCTTATAGCAATCAGCCCCAGCATTTT.

This chain links TRBV9 with TRBJ1-4, with D maybe TRBD1 (5 bases). V was trimmed by 0 bases and J by 9 bases, leaving 12 bases between them. The CDR3 contains 14 residues. The germline V gene has CDR1 SGDLS and CDR2 YYNGEE. CDR3 sequence (DNA): TGTGCCAGCAGCGTAGGGGACCGGGGCCAAAAACTGTTTTTT. This translates into CASSVGDRGQKLFF.

The chain couples TRBV4-1 to TRBJ1-2; a weak D match, TRBD1 (5 bases). This CDR3 is 15 amino acids long. Germline CDR1 MGHRA, CDR2 YSYEKL. Trimming stripped 0 bases from V and 4 bases from J, with 12 bases between. CDR3 DNA sequence: TGCGCCAGCAGCCAAGATGGGCAGGGAGGCTATGGCTACACCTTC. It yields the protein CASSQDGQGGYGYTF.

The rearrangement links TRBV3-1 to TRBJ2-5, with TRBD1 as a possible D gene (5 bases). CDR1 is LGHDT and CDR2 is YNNKEL in the germline V gene (reference sequence). The V gene lost 0 bases and the J gene lost 5 bases, with 13 bases spanning the gap. The CDR3 has 15 residues. This CDR3 reads CASSQDARVEETQYF. The CDR3 nucleotides are TGTGCCAGCAGCCAAGACGCCAGGGTAGAGGAGACCCAGTACTTC.

V gene TRBV20-1 combines with J gene TRBJ2-3, with 8 bases lining up with TRBD1. Per germline, CDR1 DFQATT and CDR2 SNEGSKA (reference sequence). V lost 6 bases to trimming and J lost 1 base; unmatched junction nucleotides: 6. CDR3 size: 14 residues. The CDR3 region has the DNA TGCAGTGCCAATCCGGGACAGGGCACAGATACGCAGTATTTT. This encodes CSANPGQGTDTQYF.

The chain carries TRBV29-1 and TRBJ1-1; D might be TRBD1 (6 bases). V gave up 0 bases and J gave up 6 bases, with 17 bases separating them. Germline V gene lookup returns CDR1 SQVTM and CDR2 ANQGSEA. CDR3 size: 15 residues. CDR3 coding DNA: TGCAGCGTTGAAGATCGAACAGGGTATACTTCTGAAGCTTTCTTT. Translated, it gives CSVEDRTGYTSEAFF.

The chain recombines TRBV7-3 with TRBJ1-1; D is ambiguous. V was trimmed by 1 base and J by 1 base, leaving 7 bases between them. The CDR3 contains 14 residues. From germline, CDR1 is SGHTA and CDR2 FQGTGA. The CDR3 loop reads CASSLSRENTEAFF. CDR3 nucleotide sequence: TGTGCCAGCAGCTTAAGTCGGGAGAACACTGAAGCTTTCTTT.

The chain has TRBV3-1 and TRBJ2-3, with a weak D call TRBD2 (5 bases). This CDR3 is 12 amino acids long. Germline values: CDR1 LGHDT, CDR2 YNNKEL (reference sequence). The ends were cut back, 3 bases at V and 6 bases at J, with 7 bases in the middle. The CDR3 DNA reads as TGTGCCAGCAGCCACGGGGAGGATACGCAGTATTTT. The encoded protein is CASSHGEDTQYF.

The chain carries TRBV20-1 and TRBJ2-7; 8 bases align to TRBD1. V lost 6 bases to trimming and J lost 0 bases; unmatched junction nucleotides: 7. CDR3 length equals 14 residues. Germline loops: CDR1 DFQATT, CDR2 SNEGSKA (reference sequence). The CDR3 sequence is CSAQRTGSSYEQYF. CDR3 coding DNA: TGCAGTGCGCAAAGGACAGGGAGCTCCTACGAGCAGTACTTC.

The V call is TRBV9, the J call TRBJ2-3; D tentatively reads TRBD1 or TRBD2 (5 bases each). Trimming pared 0 bases from V and 8 bases from J, leaving 16 bases between. Germline V lookup: CDR1 SGDLS, CDR2 YYNGEE. This CDR3 has 15 amino acids. CDR3 sequence: CASSVEGMGTRTQYF. The CDR3 DNA reads as TGTGCCAGCAGCGTAGAAGGGATGGGGACCCGTACGCAGTATTTT.

The chain uses TRBV5-1 and TRBJ1-1; 7 bases are shared with TRBD1. The CDR3 runs to 13 residues. Germline V gene lookup returns CDR1 SGHRS and CDR2 YFSETQ. Germline trimming cut 6 bases from V and 4 bases from J; bases unmatched to any gene: 6. The CDR3 DNA follows: TGCGCCAGCATTGCAGACAGGGCCACTGAAGCTTTCTTT. Translated: CASIADRATEAFF.

The V call is TRBV3-1, the J call TRBJ2-1; TRBD2 matches at 7 bases. The V gene's germline CDR1 is LGHDT and CDR2 YNNKEL (reference sequence). V was clipped by 4 bases and J by 6 bases; unmatched bases: 6. The CDR3 is made up of 14 amino acids. The CDR3 DNA reads as TGTGCCAGCAGCCGAGGGACTACCAGCAATGAGCAGTTCTTC. This codes for CASSRGTTSNEQFF.